The clone carrying this T cell receptor (beta chain) appeared many times. Its target is not known. Within the library, unique molecular identifiers were attached to each individual cDNA molecule. TCRdb recomputed calls from the RACE reads with MiXCR, one row per CDR3 protein. In the table there are approximately 100,000 distinct CDR3 sequences, 12% of which are singletons. The data belong to a study of human T cells and chemical hapten exposure. For the study at large: 2% DPC applied to an approximately 2 cm by approximately 2 cm arm area sensitized donors.

General observations from the study: Unchanged with DPC sensitization were TCRs above 1 in 1000 frequency.

The V gene lost 2 bases and the J gene lost 2 bases, with 9 bases spanning the gap. This CDR3 is built from 15 residues. This sample's time point: pre-sensitization, week 0. Treatment: therapeutic diphenylcyclopropenone sensitization with weekly scalp DPC. Sequenced material: whole blood, taken in connection with sensitization to the hapten diphenylcyclopropenone (DPC). The source of this sequence is a woman aged 45 to 65 with alopecia areata. Some clones in this sample may be carry-over from other donors' samples. J is TRBJ2-2 and V is TRBV12-3 or TRBV12-4, with D possibly being TRBD2 (6 bases). CDR3 nucleotides: TGTGCCAGCAGTTTAATACTAGCCAACACCGGGGAGCTGTTTTTT. The encoded protein is CASSLILANTGELFF.